This record looks at one T cell receptor beta chain sequence and its context. Trimming pared 2 bases from V and 0 bases from J, leaving 12 bases between. Germline CDR1 SGDLS, CDR2 YYNGEE. This CDR3 contains 16 residues. This entry is derived from a study of blood T cell repertoires in COVID-19. About the research overall: Sources were T cells, B-cell-depleted T cells, or PBMCs; the material itself was cDNA or gDNA.

This table comes from immunoSEQ multiplex PCR, and its TCRdb copy is limited to in-frame clones, with some not included. The profile shows approximately 170,000 clones, 88% of them singletons. The TCR comes from a man aged 55-75 years with acute or convalescent COVID-19. Input material: peripheral blood. This rearrangement joins TRBV9 to TRBJ1-3, with D possibly TRBD1 on 6 matching bases. The CDR3 spells CASSVLGQYSGNTIYF. The CDR3 region has the DNA TGTGCCAGCAGCGTCCTAGGACAGTACTCTGGAAACACCATATATTTT.